These 25 T cell receptor beta chains came from one sample sequenced in a study of early T cells in non-severe SARS-CoV-2 infection. One entry per CDR3 protein results from TCRdb running MiXCR on the 5' RACE reads. Of 55,000 to 80,000 distinct CDR3 sequences listed, almost 9% are singletons. This sample comprised whole blood, obtained at baseline. The receptor set was obtained from an adult who was a healthcare worker with PCR-confirmed SARS-CoV-2 infection or an uninfected control (not recorded which).

This clonotype has just a few counts. This rearrangement joins TRBV18 to TRBJ2-3; 9 nucleotides align to TRBD1. CDR1 and CDR2 from the germline V gene are KGHSH and LQKENI. The CDR3 spans 15 residues. With 3 bases clipped from V and 3 bases from J, the junction kept 4 bases outside the gene matches. CDR3 amino acids: CASSPGTGTTDTQYF. The DNA for the CDR3 is TGTGCCAGCTCACCGGGGACAGGGACGACAGATACGCAGTATTTT.

This chain uses TRBV19 with TRBJ2-2; the D gene is possibly TRBD2 (5 bases). This CDR3 has 15 residues. The germline V and J ends were trimmed by 1 base and 5 bases, with 11 bases remaining between them. Germline V gene lookup returns CDR1 LNHDA and CDR2 SQIVND (reference sequence). CDR3 nucleotides: TGTGCCAGTAGTATAGGTGGGAGCCATACCGGGGAGCTGTTTTTT. This encodes CASSIGGSHTGELFF.

This clonotype was seen a few times. This rearrangement joins TRBV29-1 to TRBJ2-3; 13 nucleotides match TRBD2. The trim removed 4 bases at V and 1 base at J, leaving 2 bases unmatched. The CDR3 loop spans 15 amino acids. Germline V CDR1 and CDR2: SQVTM, ANQGSEA. The CDR3 coding sequence is TGCAGCGTTGTACTAGCGGGAGGGGGCACAGATACGCAGTATTTT. It is translated as CSVVLAGGGTDTQYF.

This clonotype appeared a few times. The chain employs TRBV20-1 and TRBJ2-7, with TRBD2 as a possible D gene (6 bases). The germline V and J ends were trimmed by 4 bases and 1 base, with 11 bases remaining between them. The germline V gene encodes CDR1 DFQATT and CDR2 SNEGSKA (reference sequence). The CDR3 sequence is 13 residues long. As DNA, the CDR3 is TGCAGTGCTACTAGCGCCCCATCCTACGAGCAGTACTTC. This translates into CSATSAPSYEQYF.

Many counts were recorded for this clonotype. The gene calls are TRBV20-1 and TRBJ1-4, with D uncertain. Trimming left V 0 bases short and J 8 bases short, with 7 bases between. Germline CDR1 DFQATT, CDR2 SNEGSKA (reference sequence). This CDR3 is 12 amino acids long. CDR3 sequence (DNA): TGCAGTGCTAGAGATTTAGGAGAAAAACTGTTTTTT. Protein: CSARDLGEKLFF.

The chain employs TRBV20-1 and TRBJ2-3; 15 positions match TRBD2. V was pared by 5 bases and J by 6 bases, with 3 bases of the junction left unmatched. The CDR3 extends over 14 amino acids. The germline gives CDR1 DFQATT, CDR2 SNEGSKA (reference sequence). DNA for the CDR3: TGCAGTGCTGGACTAGCGGGGGGGGTGGATACGCAGTATTTT. It is translated as CSAGLAGGVDTQYF.

This clonotype has just a few counts. V and J are TRBV4-2 and TRBJ2-1, with 8 bases identical to TRBD2. The CDR3 is made up of 16 amino acids. From germline, CDR1 is LGHNA and CDR2 YNFKEQ. The ends lost 6 bases at V and 0 bases at J; junction bases unmatched: 7. The CDR3 sequence is CASSRATSGSYNEQFF. CDR3 nucleotides: TGTGCCAGCAGTCGTGCTACTAGCGGCTCCTACAATGAGCAGTTCTTC.

This clonotype came up a few times. The chain recombines TRBV12-3 or TRBV12-4 with TRBJ1-1, with D maybe TRBD1 (6 bases). Trimming cost V 2 bases and J 4 bases, with 8 bases left between them. The CDR3 runs 13 residues. CDR3 sequence (DNA): TGTGCCAGCAGTTTAATAGGGGGCACTGAAGCTTTCTTT. It specifies CASSLIGGTEAFF.

This clonotype was detected many times. This chain joins TRBV18 and TRBJ1-5; D possibly corresponds to TRBD1 (5 bases). This CDR3 contains 13 residues. Looked up from germline, CDR1 is KGHSH and CDR2 is LQKENI. Trimming stripped 2 bases from V and 4 bases from J, with 6 bases between. The CDR3 loop is CASSPGGNQPQHF. As DNA, the CDR3 is TGTGCCAGCTCACCAGGGGGGAATCAGCCCCAGCATTTT.

Only a few counts were recorded for this clonotype. The gene calls are TRBV6-6 and TRBJ2-4, with TRBD1 matching over 9 bases. V shed 5 bases and J 5 bases; nucleotides not matched to a gene: 10. The CDR3 loop spans 16 amino acids. CDR1 is MNHNY, CDR2 SVGAGI, per germline (reference sequence). The CDR3 DNA follows: TGTGCCAGCAGTACCTCACAGGGGGCGCGGCAAAACATTCAGTACTTC. This codes for CASSTSQGARQNIQYF.

This clonotype came up many times. The CDR3 nucleotides read TGTGCCAGCAGCTTAACTACTAACTATAATTCACCCCTCCACTTT. This sequence encodes CASSLTTNYNSPLHF. The genes are TRBV7-8 and TRBJ1-6; no clear D gene. CDR3 length equals 15 residues. V was cut by 2 bases and J by 3 bases, with 8 bases left in between. CDR1 is SGHVS and CDR2 is FQNEAQ in the germline V gene.

The chain is built from TRBV12-3 or TRBV12-4 and TRBJ1-1; 8 nucleotides line up with TRBD1. V shed 5 bases, J shed 3 bases, and the junction held 8 bases outside the gene matches. The CDR3 sequence is 15 residues long. CDR3 sequence: CASSPGQGRDTEAFF. DNA for the CDR3: TGTGCCAGCAGTCCTGGACAGGGAAGGGACACTGAAGCTTTCTTT.

This clonotype has a count of ten or more. The rearrangement joins TRBV9 to TRBJ1-6; D possibly corresponds to TRBD1 (5 bases). The CDR3 has 16 amino acids. V lost 0 bases and J 0 bases, leaving 7 bases between the germline ends. Germline lookup yields CDR1 SGDLS and CDR2 YYNGEE. As DNA, the CDR3 is TGTGCCAGCAGCGTAGGGGGCAGCTCCTATAATTCACCCCTCCACTTT. Protein sequence: CASSVGGSSYNSPLHF.

This clonotype has more than one count but fewer than ten. The chain combines TRBV4-2 with TRBJ2-7; the match to TRBD2 covers 12 bases. The CDR3 is made up of 15 amino acids. The trim removed 0 bases at V and 4 bases at J, leaving 1 base unmatched. Germline values: CDR1 LGHNA, CDR2 YNFKEQ. The CDR3 here is CASSQETSGGYEQYF. The CDR3 DNA sequence: TGTGCCAGCAGCCAAGAGACTAGCGGGGGATACGAGCAGTACTTC.

V usage is TRBV13 and J usage is TRBJ2-2; D is unresolved. Trimming cost V 0 bases and J 3 bases, with 8 bases left between them. The germline V gene has CDR1 PRHDT and CDR2 FYEKMQ (reference sequence). The CDR3 is 15 amino acids. The CDR3 loop is CASSLGQKYTGELFF. The CDR3 nucleotides are TGTGCCAGCAGCTTAGGCCAGAAATACACCGGGGAGCTGTTTTTT.

This clonotype showed up just a few times. The chain has TRBV12-5 and TRBJ2-1; D not certain. Between the trimmed V and J ends, which lost 0 bases and 3 bases, there was a span of 18 bases. CDR1 LGHNT and CDR2 FRNRAP come from the germline V gene. This CDR3 region has 18 residues. The chain's CDR3 is CASGLVMTGSPHYNEQFF. The CDR3 DNA sequence: TGTGCTAGTGGTTTGGTAATGACCGGGTCTCCACACTACAATGAGCAGTTCTTC.

This clonotype has ten or more counts. The junction departs from germline at one end; a sequencing error may be responsible. CDR3 nucleotides: TGCGCCAGCAGCTTTCTGGGGGAGACCAATCACCCCCAGCATTTT. This codes for CASSFLGETNHPQHF. This chain uses TRBV5-1 with TRBJ1-5; D may be TRBD1 (5 bases). The CDR3 has 15 residues. Looked up from germline, CDR1 is SGHRS and CDR2 is YFSETQ.

DNA for the CDR3: TGTGCCAGTAGTATCCAGGGGGGTTCTGGGGCCAACGTCCTGACTTTC. It codes for CASSIQGGSGANVLTF. The chain joins TRBV19 to TRBJ2-6, with D perhaps matching TRBD1 (7 bases). Trimming cost V 3 bases and J 1 base, with 10 bases left between them. The germline CDR1 and CDR2 sequences are LNHDA and SQIVND (reference sequence). The CDR3 contains 16 residues.

By frequency in the sample, this clonotype is medium-sized. The chain carries TRBV7-2 and TRBJ2-7; TRBD2 matches 8 bases. The germline CDR1 and CDR2 sequences are SGHTA and FQGNSA. The length of the CDR3 is 16 residues. V gave up 5 bases and J gave up 4 bases; unmatched junction bases: 13. CDR3 amino acids: CASSILGGSGGYEQYF. The CDR3 DNA follows: TGTGCCAGCAGCATACTAGGCGGGTCGGGAGGGTACGAGCAGTACTTC.

The sample holds many counts of this clonotype. The gene calls are TRBV18 and TRBJ1-4; D might be TRBD1 (6 bases). Germline CDR1 is KGHSH and CDR2 is LQKENI. V was clipped by 4 bases and J by 4 bases, with 13 bases between them. CDR3 length: 15 amino acids. The CDR3 loop reads CASSREQGFNEKLFF. As DNA, the CDR3 is TGTGCCAGCTCACGCGAACAGGGATTTAATGAAAAACTGTTTTTT.

CDR3 bases: TGTGCCAGCAGTCAGGACAGGGGGCAAAGCTGGGGACTTGGTTATTTCGGTGAGCAGTTCTTC. Translated, it gives CASSQDRGQSWGLGYFGEQFF. The chain employs TRBV7-9 and TRBJ2-1, with TRBD1 identical over 11 bases. This CDR3 has 21 amino acids. Germline CDR1 and CDR2: SEHNR and FQNEAQ (reference sequence). The junction had 28 bases not matched to a gene; V was cut back by 6 bases and J by 9 bases.

The V and J genes are TRBV3-1 and TRBJ2-1; 9 positions match TRBD1. Trimming at V came to 8 bases and at J to 7 bases, leaving 12 bases not matched to a gene. The CDR3 loop spans 15 amino acids. Germline assignment: CDR1 LGHDT and CDR2 YNNKEL (reference sequence). The CDR3 protein is CASSLFGTGINEQFF. CDR3 bases: TGTGCCAGCTCCCTTTTCGGGACAGGGATAAATGAGCAGTTCTTC.

This clonotype was counted ten times or more. The V gene is TRBV20-1, the J gene TRBJ1-1; tentatively, D is TRBD1 (5 bases). Germline CDR1 is DFQATT and CDR2 is SNEGSKA (reference sequence). The length of the CDR3 is 15 residues. The V end lost 0 bases, the J end lost 3 bases, and 14 bases lay between the germline ends. The CDR3 loop is CSARELQGVYTEAFF. The CDR3 DNA sequence: TGCAGTGCTAGAGAATTGCAGGGAGTTTACACTGAAGCTTTCTTT.

This clonotype occurred many times. The chain recombines TRBV30 with TRBJ2-1; possibly TRBD2 for D (6 bases). The germline CDR1 and CDR2 sequences are GTSNPN and SVGIG (reference sequence). CDR3 length: 13 amino acids. V was cut by 5 bases and J by 5 bases, with 13 bases left in between. The CDR3 sequence is CAWLGGKDNEQFF. The DNA for the CDR3 is TGTGCCTGGTTGGGCGGGAAGGACAATGAGCAGTTCTTC.

At least ten counts were recorded for this clonotype. The rearrangement links TRBV7-6 to TRBJ1-2; D ambiguous. The CDR3 extends over 15 amino acids. Germline assignment: CDR1 SGHVS and CDR2 FNYEAQ. V dropped 0 bases and J dropped 7 bases, with 15 bases sitting between them. The CDR3 nucleotides are TGTGCCAGCAGCTTAGCTCTGGGGTCAGAGGGTGGCTACACCTTC. It is translated as CASSLALGSEGGYTF.